These 17 T cell receptor beta chains originate from one sample sequenced in a study of T cells in Graves' hyperthyroidism and ophthalmopathy. RNA transcripts served as the template for amplifying TCR beta CDR3 regions. The TCR CDR3 first-round RT-PCR relied on the HTBI primer set. TCRdb re-called the multiplex PCR reads through MiXCR, storing one row per CDR3 protein. The sample shows hundreds of thousands of distinct CDR3 sequences, around 38% of them seen only once. Sample: blood. The receptors were gathered from a young man with Graves' hyperthyroidism.

This clonotype was picked up many times. The genes are TRBV15 and TRBJ1-5; D gene ambiguous. Germline assignment: CDR1 LNHNV and CDR2 YYDKDF (reference sequence). The CDR3 runs to 16 residues. V gave up 0 bases and J gave up 1 base, with 10 bases separating them. The DNA for the CDR3 is TGTGCCACCAGCAGAGAGGGTGTAGGGAGCAATCAGCCCCAGCATTTT. It encodes CATSREGVGSNQPQHF.

The genes are TRBV29-1 and TRBJ1-1, with no clear D. The germline V gene has CDR1 SQVTM and CDR2 ANQGSEA. V was clipped by 3 bases and J by 3 bases, with 8 bases between them. The CDR3 consists of 12 residues. The CDR3 loop reads CSVEAGYTEAFF. Here the CDR3 DNA reads TGCAGCGTTGAGGCGGGCTACACTGAAGCTTTCTTT.

Turning to this clonotype: One end of the junction varies from germline; a read error may be responsible. The chain recombines TRBV7-3 with TRBJ1-5, with D tentatively TRBD1 (5 bases). Germline V gene data show CDR1 as SGHTA and CDR2 as FQGTGA. The CDR3 is 12 amino acids. The CDR3 sequence is CAGSSGDQPQHF. The DNA for the CDR3 is TGTGCCGGCAGCTCCGGGGACCAGCCCCAGCATTTT.

This clonotype was detected only a few times. The V call is TRBV12-3 or TRBV12-4, the J call TRBJ1-2; 7 bases line up with TRBD1. This CDR3 contains 15 residues. V gave up 6 bases and J gave up 4 bases; unmatched junction bases: 11. Here the CDR3 DNA reads TGTGCCAGCAGCCAAGACAGGGTGGGACCCTATGGCTACACCTTC. Its translation is CASSQDRVGPYGYTF.

This clonotype has at least ten counts. CDR3 region: CAISGTPSGDYGYTF. DNA for the CDR3: TGTGCCATCTCCGGGACACCTTCTGGGGACTATGGCTACACCTTC. This chain joins TRBV10-3 and TRBJ1-2, with D possibly being TRBD1 (6 bases). The germline CDR1 and CDR2 sequences are ENHRY and SYGVKD. V lost 8 bases and J lost 3, with 19 bases in between. This CDR3 region has 15 residues.

There are many counts of this clonotype. The chain joins TRBV29-1 to TRBJ1-3; D is ambiguous. The CDR3 spans 11 residues. V gave up 7 bases and J gave up 9 bases, with 13 bases separating them. CDR1 is SQVTM and CDR2 is ANQGSEA in the germline V gene. The CDR3, as DNA: TGCAGCGGGGCGGACCGGGGCACCATATATTTT. Encoded protein: CSGADRGTIYF.

CDR3 in amino acids: CAISDESRSSYEQYF. CDR3 DNA: TGTGCCATCAGTGATGAGTCTAGAAGCTCCTACGAGCAGTACTTC. The chain joins TRBV10-3 to TRBJ2-7; D is undetermined. Germline V gene lookup returns CDR1 ENHRY and CDR2 SYGVKD. The length of the CDR3 is 15 residues. V was shortened by 3 bases and J by 0 bases, with 12 bases between the two germline ends.

This sequence joins TRBV7-2 and TRBJ2-7; D assignment may be TRBD1 or TRBD2 (5 bases each). The V gene's germline CDR1 is SGHTA and CDR2 FQGNSA. The V gene lost 4 bases and the J gene lost 2 bases, with 15 bases spanning the gap. This CDR3 has 15 amino acids. As DNA, the CDR3 is TGTGCCAGCAGCTCCCGGGACGCCGCGCCCTACGAGCAGTACTTC. Protein product: CASSSRDAAPYEQYF.

The V and J genes are TRBV10-3 and TRBJ2-7; D may match TRBD1 or TRBD2 (5 bases each). This CDR3 has 15 amino acids. Germline V gene sequence: CDR1 ENHRY, CDR2 SYGVKD. Trimming removed 6 bases at V and 0 bases at J, with 15 bases between. The CDR3 nucleotides read TGTGCCATCAGCGACCTCGGGGACCGCTCCTACGAGCAGTACTTC. It codes for CAISDLGDRSYEQYF.

The genes are TRBV29-1 and TRBJ1-2; possibly TRBD1 for D (5 bases). This CDR3 is built from 11 residues. V shed 8 bases and J shed 5 bases, with 12 bases lying between them. CDR1 is SQVTM and CDR2 is ANQGSEA in the germline V gene. The DNA of the CDR3 is TGCAGCAGTCCTCAGGGTTATGGCTACACCTTC. It translates to CSSPQGYGYTF.

At least ten counts were recorded for this clonotype. This chain connects TRBV10-3 to TRBJ1-5; 7 bases fit TRBD1. The germline V gene has CDR1 ENHRY and CDR2 SYGVKD. After removal of 10 bases from V and 4 bases from J, the junction contained 10 bases not matched to a gene. The CDR3 is 14 amino acids. CDR3 bases: TGTGCCAGCCAAGATGGGACAGTTAATCAGCCCCAGCATTTT. This encodes CASQDGTVNQPQHF.

This clonotype was recorded many times. This chain links TRBV19 with TRBJ2-7; maybe TRBD1 (8 bases). Trimming took off 5 bases at V and 10 bases at J, with 18 bases between the two ends. The germline V gene has CDR1 LNHDA and CDR2 SQIVND (reference sequence). The CDR3 runs to 13 residues. CDR3 in amino acids: CASSSGQGGDQYF. The CDR3 bases are TGTGCCAGTAGTTCTGGACAGGGAGGGGACCAGTACTTC.

The chain links TRBV5-1 to TRBJ1-1, with D perhaps TRBD1 (6 bases). Germline V gene data show CDR1 as SGHRS and CDR2 as YFSETQ. The length of the CDR3 is 13 residues. The germline V and J ends were trimmed by 7 bases and 0 bases, with 10 bases remaining between them. The CDR3 nucleotides read TGCGCCAGCCAGAGGGGGTTGAACACTGAAGCTTTCTTT. This codes for CASQRGLNTEAFF.

This clonotype has just a few counts. The DNA of the CDR3 is TGCAGCGTTGCCCCTCTGACATTCCTCTATGGCTACACCTTC. Its protein is CSVAPLTFLYGYTF. The chain carries TRBV29-1 and TRBJ1-2; D remains unclear. This CDR3 has 14 residues. V was clipped by 4 bases and J by 4 bases, with 16 bases between them. The germline CDR1 and CDR2 sequences are SQVTM and ANQGSEA. Full variable domain (rest looked up from reference TRBV29-1 and TRBJ1-2): SAVISQKPSRDICQRGTSLTIQCQVDSQVTMMFWYRQQPGQSLTLIATANQGSEATYESGFVIDKFPISRPNLTFSTLTVSNMSPEDSSIYLCSVAPLTFLYGYTFGSGTRLTVV.

This clonotype was seen repeatedly, ten times or more. J is TRBJ2-7 and V is TRBV29-1, with a weak D call TRBD1 (5 bases). The ends were cut back, 6 bases at V and 2 bases at J, with 14 bases in the middle. The CDR3 covers 13 residues. Germline loops: CDR1 SQVTM, CDR2 ANQGSEA. In DNA, the CDR3 is TGCAGCGTGGCCTCCGACAGTCCCTACGAGCAGTACTTC. Translated: CSVASDSPYEQYF.

At least ten counts were recorded for this clonotype. The CDR3: CATWGDPNTEAFF. The CDR3 nucleotides read TGTGCCACCTGGGGAGACCCGAACACTGAAGCTTTCTTT. The chain has TRBV19 and TRBJ1-1; D call uncertain. The V end was cut by 10 bases, the J end by 1 base, with 13 bases between. The CDR3 has 13 amino acids. CDR1 LNHDA and CDR2 SQIVND come from the germline V gene (reference sequence).

A word on this clonotype: A much larger clone lies a single base off, so this may be a read error. The chain joins TRBV2 to TRBJ1-3, with a tentative D call TRBD1 (5 bases). CDR1 is SNHLY, CDR2 FYNNEI, per germline. The CDR3 is made up of 15 amino acids. The V end lost 6 bases, the J end lost 7 bases, and 19 bases lay between the germline ends. CDR3 nucleotide sequence: TGTGCCAGCAGGATCGGCAGGGAAATACGGAACACCATATATTTT. Translation gives CASRIGREIRNTIYF.